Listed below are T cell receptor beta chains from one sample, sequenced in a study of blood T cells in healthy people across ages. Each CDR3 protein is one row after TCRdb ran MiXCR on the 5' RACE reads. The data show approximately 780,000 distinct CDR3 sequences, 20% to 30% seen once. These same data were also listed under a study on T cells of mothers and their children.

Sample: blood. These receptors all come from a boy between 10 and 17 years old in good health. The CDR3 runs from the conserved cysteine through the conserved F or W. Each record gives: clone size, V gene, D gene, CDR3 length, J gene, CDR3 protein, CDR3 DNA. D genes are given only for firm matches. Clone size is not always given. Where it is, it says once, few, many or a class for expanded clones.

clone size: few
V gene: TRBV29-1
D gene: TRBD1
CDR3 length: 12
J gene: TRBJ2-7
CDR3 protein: CSVDTGGYEQYF
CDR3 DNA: TGCAGCGTTGATACAGGGGGATACGAGCAGTACTTC

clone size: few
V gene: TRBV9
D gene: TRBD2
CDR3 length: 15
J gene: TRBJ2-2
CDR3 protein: CASSVEPAGGRELFF
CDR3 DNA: TGTGCCAGCAGCGTAGAACCAGCGGGGGGCCGGGAGCTGTTTTTT

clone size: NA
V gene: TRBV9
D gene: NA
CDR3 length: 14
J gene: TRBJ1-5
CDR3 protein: CASSVQWGNQPQHF
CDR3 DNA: TGTGCCAGCAGCGTACAATGGGGGAATCAGCCCCAGCATTTT

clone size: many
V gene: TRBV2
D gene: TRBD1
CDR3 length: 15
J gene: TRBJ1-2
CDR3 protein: CASSPGQGANYGYTF
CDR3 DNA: TGTGCCAGCAGCCCCGGACAGGGGGCTAACTATGGCTACACCTTC

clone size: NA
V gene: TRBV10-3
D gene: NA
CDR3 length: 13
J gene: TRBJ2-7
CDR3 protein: CATRNKGPYEQYF
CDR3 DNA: TGTGCCACCAGGAACAAGGGACCTTACGAGCAGTACTTC

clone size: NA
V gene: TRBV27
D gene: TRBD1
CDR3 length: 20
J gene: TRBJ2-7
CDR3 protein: CASALTGGTGSFSLLYEQYF
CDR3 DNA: TGTGCCAGCGCTCTCACCGGGGGGACAGGGTCCTTCAGCCTCCTCTACGAGCAGTACTTC

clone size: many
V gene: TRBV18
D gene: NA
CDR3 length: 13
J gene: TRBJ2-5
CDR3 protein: CASSPLGQETQYF
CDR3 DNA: TGTGCCAGCTCACCACTCGGCCAAGAGACCCAGTACTTC

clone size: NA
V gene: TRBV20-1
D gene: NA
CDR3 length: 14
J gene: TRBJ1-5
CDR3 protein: CSASSGGRGQPQHF
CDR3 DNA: TGCAGTGCTAGTTCCGGGGGGAGGGGTCAGCCCCAGCATTTT

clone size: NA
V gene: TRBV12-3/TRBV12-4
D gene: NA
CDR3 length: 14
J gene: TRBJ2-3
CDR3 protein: CASSWELSGPSQYF
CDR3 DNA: TGTGCCAGCAGTTGGGAGTTGTCCGGCCCTTCGCAGTATTTT

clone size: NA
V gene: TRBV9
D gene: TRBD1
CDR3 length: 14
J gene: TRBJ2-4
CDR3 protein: CASSATGQGGIQYF
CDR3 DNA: TGTGCCAGCAGCGCAACCGGACAGGGGGGCATTCAGTACTTC

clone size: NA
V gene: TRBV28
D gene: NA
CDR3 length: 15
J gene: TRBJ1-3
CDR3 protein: CASGGEEFSGNTIYF
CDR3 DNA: TGTGCCAGCGGGGGAGAGGAATTCTCTGGAAACACCATATATTTT

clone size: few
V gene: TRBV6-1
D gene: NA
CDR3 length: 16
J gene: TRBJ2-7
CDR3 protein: CASSSPAGRSSYEQYF
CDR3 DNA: TGTGCCAGCAGCTCACCTGCAGGCCGGAGCTCCTACGAGCAGTACTTC

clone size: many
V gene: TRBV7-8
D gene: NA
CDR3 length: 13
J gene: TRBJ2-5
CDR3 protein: CASSLAQQETQYF
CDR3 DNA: TGTGCCAGCAGCTTAGCGCAGCAAGAGACCCAGTACTTC

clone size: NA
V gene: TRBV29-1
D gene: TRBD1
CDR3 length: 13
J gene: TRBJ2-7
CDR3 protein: CSATVDRGPKQYF
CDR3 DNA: TGCAGCGCAACCGTCGACAGGGGCCCAAAGCAGTACTTC

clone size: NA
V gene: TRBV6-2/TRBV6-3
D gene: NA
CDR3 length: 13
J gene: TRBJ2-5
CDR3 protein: CASRPPGQETQYF
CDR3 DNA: TGTGCCAGCAGGCCCCCGGGTCAAGAGACCCAGTACTTC

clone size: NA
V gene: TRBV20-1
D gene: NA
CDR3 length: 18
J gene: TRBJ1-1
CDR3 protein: CSARDGGTRGTINTEAFF
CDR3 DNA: TGCAGTGCTAGAGATGGCGGGACAAGGGGAACCATTAACACTGAAGCTTTCTTT